The clone carrying this TCR beta chain was detected many times. This record comes from a study of human T cells and chemical hapten exposure. For the study at large: Alopecia areata, totalis or universalis was found in mostly female patients.

Time point in this sample: pre-sensitization, week 0. Treatment specified: therapeutic diphenylcyclopropenone sensitization with weekly scalp DPC. Donors were 18 to 70-year-old alopecia patients suitable for DPC. The authors extracted total RNA from unfractionated whole blood. The authors' processing: Samples contained a median of approximately 100,000 TCRs, with a range of roughly 20,000 to 690,600. Using its own MiXCR run on the RACE reads, TCRdb lists one record per CDR3 protein. It is TCRdb's table, rather than the study itself, that gives the V and J calls and clone size. This sample has about 350,000 distinct CDR3 sequences, with approximately 5% found just once. This CDR3 has 13 residues. Trimming took off 4 bases at V and 2 bases at J, with 12 bases between the two ends. Per germline, CDR1 DFQATT and CDR2 SNEGSKA (reference sequence).

The origin of this receptor is a woman aged 18-35 years with alopecia areata. Some clones in this sample may be carry-over from other donors' samples. Sample: whole blood, taken in connection with sensitization to the hapten diphenylcyclopropenone (DPC). This chain links TRBV20-1 with TRBJ2-7; D is unresolved. The CDR3 DNA reads TGCAGTGCTAAAATAGGTTACCCCTACGAGCAGTACTTC. Residues: CSAKIGYPYEQYF.